One T cell receptor beta chain is described in this entry. Method: immunoSEQ multiplex PCR; TCRdb's copy keeps in-frame clones and lacks some. The table records fewer than 400,000 clones, roughly two thirds of them present only once. This specimen belongs to a study of cytotoxic CD8 clonotypes in ibrutinib-treated CLL. In germline, CDR1 is SNHLY, CDR2 FYNNEI. CDR3 length: 16 residues. With V trimmed by 8 bases and J by 4 bases, 9 bases remained unmatched. The sample was PBMCs, taken after 36 months of ibrutinib treatment. This TCR came from a human donor with chronic lymphocytic leukemia. V and J are TRBV2 and TRBJ2-3; 13 nucleotides match TRBD2. CDR3 bases: TGTGCCAGCGCCGGGACTAGCGGGACGGGTTCAGATACGCAGTATTTT. It translates to CASAGTSGTGSDTQYF.